This is a list of T cell receptor beta chains from one sample in a study of T-cell memory formation after mild COVID-19. TCRdb independently ran MiXCR on the 5' RACE reads; one entry per CDR3 protein. The table lists about 470,000 distinct CDR3 sequences, roughly 25% of them singletons. The sequencing input was PBMCs or a T cell subset sorted from them (not recorded which). The receptor source for this set is an adult woman who had mild COVID-19 (a few samples of this study predate the infection). Cell type and time point are not known. Each CDR3 is given with its conserved first and last residue. Fields, in order: D gene, clone size, V gene, J gene, CDR3 DNA, CDR3 protein. A D gene is named only where the DNA matches it firmly. Clone size appears in some rows only: once, few, many, or a class for an expanded clone.

-,-,TRBV11-3,TRBJ2-2,TGTGCCAGCAGCCCACTTGACACCGGGGAGCTGTTTTTT,CASSPLDTGELFF
TRBD1,few,TRBV20-1,TRBJ1-5,TGCAGTGCTAGAGATTTTGGGGACAGGGTCCATCAGCCCCAGCATTTT,CSARDFGDRVHQPQHF
TRBD1,-,TRBV5-4,TRBJ1-2,TGTGCCAGCAGCTACGCCGGGACAGGGTTATATGGCTACACCTTC,CASSYAGTGLYGYTF
TRBD2,-,TRBV7-9,TRBJ2-7,TGTGCCAGCAGCGCACAACTCGGACTAGATACCTCCTACGAGCAGTACTTC,CASSAQLGLDTSYEQYF
TRBD2,-,TRBV12-3/TRBV12-4,TRBJ2-3,TGTGCCAGCAGATCTAGCGGGGAAAGCACAGATACGCAGTATTTT,CASRSSGESTDTQYF
-,-,TRBV15,TRBJ2-3,TGTGCCACCAGCAGGCGGGATACGCAGTATTTT,CATSRRDTQYF
TRBD1,few,TRBV9,TRBJ1-2,TGTGCCAGCAGCGGGACAGGGTATGGCTACACCTTC,CASSGTGYGYTF
-,-,TRBV6-1,TRBJ2-1,TGTGCCAGCAGTGCGGGGGATTCCTACAATGAGCAGTTCTTC,CASSAGDSYNEQFF
-,-,TRBV7-7,TRBJ1-1,TGTGCCAGCAGCCTACAGCCTAACACTGAAGCTTTCTTT,CASSLQPNTEAFF
-,-,TRBV24-1,TRBJ2-5,TGTGCCACCAGTGACCCTGGGACGGCCCCTCAAGAGACCCAGTACTTC,CATSDPGTAPQETQYF
TRBD1,-,TRBV18,TRBJ1-2,TGTGCCAGCTCACCCTCTCCGCCGACAGGGGGCTATGGCTACACCTTC,CASSPSPPTGGYGYTF
-,few,TRBV29-1,TRBJ1-2,TGCAGCGCCCAACGGGGTGGTGGCTACACCTTC,CSAQRGGGYTF
-,few,TRBV5-1,TRBJ2-1,TGCGCCAGCAGCTTGTCGACCGGCCCGGGCTCCTACAATGAGCAGTTCTTC,CASSLSTGPGSYNEQFF
TRBD2,-,TRBV19,TRBJ2-1,TGTGCCAGTCGAAGGGACGGGAGGGGAAACAATGAGCAGTTCTTC,CASRRDGRGNNEQFF